The TCR beta chain under discussion was sequenced for a study of shared clonotypes between healthy human individuals. General study points: How much donors shared clonotypes was expected to be affected by sequencing depth.

Template amounts of approximately 310 ng DNA, 25,000 to 30,000 T cell genomes, were employed in unsorted PBMC replicate PCRs. Per the authors' pipeline: Filtering differed because ImmunoSEQ produced junction-only sequences that carried no quality scores. The repertoire was sequenced with immunoSEQ multiplex PCR; TCRdb's copy has only in-frame clones and lacks some. That table gives V, J and clone size, and the DNA gave D and trimming. Of 530,000 or so clones in the sample, nearly 80% were seen once. A note on this clone: What it binds is unknown.

V was cut by 0 bases and J by 5 bases, with 16 bases left in between. Germline CDR1 ENHRY, CDR2 SYGVKD. The CDR3 length is 16 residues. Unsorted samples, those not sorted, used roughly 100 million PBMCs for genomic DNA. Sequencing was done on a sample of PBMCs. The chain is built from TRBV10-3 and TRBJ2-5; possible D gene TRBD1, 5 bases. The receptor was derived from a woman in her thirties or forties in good health. Some clones in this sample may be carry-over from other donors' samples. The CDR3 bases are TGTGCCATCAGTGAGTCCGGACACCTTCTTGGGGAGACCCAGTACTTC. This translates into CAISESGHLLGETQYF.